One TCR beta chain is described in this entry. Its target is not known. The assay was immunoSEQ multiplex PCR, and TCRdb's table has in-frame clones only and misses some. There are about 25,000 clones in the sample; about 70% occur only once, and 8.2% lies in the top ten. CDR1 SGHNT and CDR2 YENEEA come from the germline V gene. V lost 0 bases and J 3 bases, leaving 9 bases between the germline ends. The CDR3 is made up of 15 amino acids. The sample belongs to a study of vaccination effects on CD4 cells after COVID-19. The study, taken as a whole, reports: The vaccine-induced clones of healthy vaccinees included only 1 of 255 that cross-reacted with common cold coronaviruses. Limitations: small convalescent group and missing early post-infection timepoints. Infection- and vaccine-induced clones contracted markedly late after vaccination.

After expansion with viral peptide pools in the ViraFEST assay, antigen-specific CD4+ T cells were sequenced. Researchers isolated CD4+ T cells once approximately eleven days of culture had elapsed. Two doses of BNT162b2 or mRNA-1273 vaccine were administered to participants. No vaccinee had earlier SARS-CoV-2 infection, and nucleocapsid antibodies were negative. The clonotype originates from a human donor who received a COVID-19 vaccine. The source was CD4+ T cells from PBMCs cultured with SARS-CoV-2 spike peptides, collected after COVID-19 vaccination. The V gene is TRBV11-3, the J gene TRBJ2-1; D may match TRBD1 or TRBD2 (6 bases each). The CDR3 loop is CASSLEQGGYNEQFF. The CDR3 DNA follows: TGTGCCAGCAGCTTAGAACAGGGAGGCTACAATGAGCAGTTCTTC.